This T cell receptor beta chain was found in a study of type 1 and type 2 diabetes patients. About the study: Magnetic bead positive selection isolated CD4+ or CD8+ T cells from PBMCs. Study outcomes and limitations: Some T1D-only expanded clones might appear in more T2D or control samples.

A note on this clonotype: Its cognate antigen is unknown.

Each diabetic donor fulfilled classification criteria for either type 1 or type 2. Each participant gave 8 to 10 milliliters of peripheral blood. Amplification started from genomic DNA. The TCR beta CDR3 region was amplified using 30 forward and 13 reverse primers. TCRdb reprocessed the multiplex PCR reads via MiXCR and lists one record per CDR3 protein. Of about 250,000 distinct CDR3 sequences in the sample, more than 45% were seen once. Material: peripheral blood mononuclear cells (PBMCs). The TCR originated in a man aged 18 to 35 with type 2 diabetes.

CDR3 amino acids: CASSRKRDTEAFF. Written as DNA, the CDR3 is TGTGCCAGCAGCCGAAAGCGAGACACTGAAGCTTTCTTT. This chain joins TRBV14 and TRBJ1-1; no clear D. From germline, CDR1 is SGHDN and CDR2 FVKESK. V lost 4 bases and J lost 3, with 9 bases in between. The CDR3 is 13 residues long.